Below, 30 T cell receptor beta chains from the same sample are listed, as sequenced in a study of PD-1 blockade in mismatch repair-deficient tumors. Clones were sequenced by immunoSEQ multiplex PCR, and TCRdb holds only the in-frame ones, with some missing. The table lists approximately 60,000 clones, approximately 90% of them singletons. The sequencing used peripheral blood, collected 52 weeks after starting pembrolizumab. Receptors originate from an adult with mismatch repair-deficient cancer.

V gene TRBV5-1 combines with J gene TRBJ2-3, with 9 bases that match TRBD2. V dropped 2 bases and J dropped 4; count of bases not matched to a gene: 17. CDR1 is SGHRS, CDR2 YFSETQ, per germline. CDR3 length: 19 amino acids. The chain's CDR3 is CASSLSPPGLARGPDTQYF. The CDR3 DNA follows: TGCGCCAGCAGCTTATCACCTCCGGGACTAGCCAGGGGCCCAGATACGCAGTATTTT. The whole variable domain, remainder taken from reference TRBV5-1 and TRBJ2-3, is KAGVTQTPRYLIKTRGQQVTLSCSPISGHRSVSWYQQTPGQGLQFLFEYFSETQRNKGNFPGRFSGRQFSNSRSEMNVSTLELGDSALYLCASSLSPPGLARGPDTQYFGPGTRLTVL.

This rearrangement joins TRBV19 to TRBJ2-1; 9 bases align to TRBD2. The trim removed 4 bases at V and 8 bases at J, leaving 6 bases unmatched. In germline, CDR1 is LNHDA, CDR2 SQIVND (reference sequence). This CDR3 has 14 amino acids. The CDR3 DNA follows: TGTGCCAGTAGTAAGCTAGCGGGGATTCATGAGCAGTTCTTC. Its protein product is CASSKLAGIHEQFF.

A single count supports this clone. J is TRBJ2-5 and V is TRBV11-2; D is uncertain. Trimming removed 4 bases at V and 4 bases at J, with 16 bases between. Per the germline V gene, CDR1 is SGHAT and CDR2 is FQNNGV. The CDR3 consists of 15 residues. The CDR3: CASSSHAVSLETQYF. The CDR3 nucleotides are TGTGCCAGCAGCTCGCACGCTGTGTCTCTAGAGACCCAGTACTTC. The full variable domain, with the rest looked up from reference TRBV11-2 and TRBJ2-5, is EAGVAQSPRYKIIEKRQSVAFWCNPISGHATLYWYQQILGQGPKLLIQFQNNGVVDDSQLPKDRFSAERLKGVDSTLKIQPAKLEDSAVYLCASSSHAVSLETQYFGPGTRLLVL.

V gene TRBV7-3 combines with J gene TRBJ1-5; 8 bases line up with TRBD1. Per the germline V gene, CDR1 is SGHTA and CDR2 is FQGTGA. The V gene end was trimmed by 3 bases and the J gene end by 6 bases; junction bases not matched to a gene: 7. The CDR3 runs 15 residues. CDR3 DNA: TGTGCCAGCAGCTTTGAACAGGGGGGGACTCAGCCCCAGCATTTT. Its translation: CASSFEQGGTQPQHF.

The gene calls are TRBV5-1 and TRBJ2-3; D gene ambiguous. CDR1 SGHRS and CDR2 YFSETQ come from the germline V gene. V was shortened by 1 base and J by 3 bases, with 12 bases between the two germline ends. The CDR3 runs 15 residues. In DNA, the CDR3 is TGCGCCAGCAGCTTGATTAAGCAGGAGACAGATACGCAGTATTTT. The encoded protein is CASSLIKQETDTQYF.

The gene calls are TRBV9 and TRBJ1-2; D uncertain. Germline V gene data show CDR1 as SGDLS and CDR2 as YYNGEE. This CDR3 is 14 amino acids long. Trimming removed 0 bases from V and 1 base from J, with 7 bases in between. For the CDR3, the DNA is TGTGCCAGCAGCGTAGCGAGAGATAACTATGGCTACACCTTC. It encodes CASSVARDNYGYTF.

Judged by abundance, this clone is medium-sized (0.01 to 0.1%). This chain joins TRBV6-1 and TRBJ2-5; D perhaps matches TRBD2 (7 bases). CDR1 and CDR2 (germline): MNHNS, SASEGT. The CDR3 is made up of 14 amino acids. V lost 6 bases to trimming and J lost 5 bases, with 16 bases between them. This CDR3 is CASRDPGGIETQYF. CDR3 in DNA: TGTGCCAGCAGGGATCCGGGGGGCATTGAGACCCAGTACTTC.

This chain uses TRBV5-8 with TRBJ1-4, with no clear D. This CDR3 spans 17 amino acids. From germline, CDR1 is SGHTS and CDR2 YDEGEE. V was clipped by 1 base and J by 7 bases, with 20 bases between them. In DNA form, the CDR3 reads TGTGCCAGCAGCTTGCTACCGGAGGACCCAGCGGGTGAAAAACTGTTTTTT. It yields the protein CASSLLPEDPAGEKLFF.

This clone was detected once. The rearrangement joins TRBV5-4 to TRBJ2-7; D is unclear. The CDR3 sequence is 13 residues long. The germline V gene encodes CDR1 SGHNT and CDR2 YYREEE (reference sequence). V shed 1 base and J shed 2 bases, with 7 bases lying between them. CDR3 DNA: TGTGCCAGCAGCTTGTTTCAGACCTACGAGCAGTACTTC. It codes for CASSLFQTYEQYF.

The CDR3 region is CASSASDRGTGELFF. The CDR3 DNA reads as TGTGCCAGCAGTGCTTCGGACAGGGGGACCGGGGAGCTGTTTTTT. The chain links TRBV25-1 to TRBJ2-2; 10 bases agree with TRBD1. This CDR3 is built from 15 residues. In germline, CDR1 is MGHDK, CDR2 SYGVNS. The junction had 4 bases not matched to a gene; V was cut back by 4 bases and J by 5 bases. The full variable domain, completed using reference TRBV25-1 and TRBJ2-2, is EADIYQTPRYLVIGTGKKITLECSQTMGHDKMYWYQQDPGMELHLIHYSYGVNSTEKGDLSSESTVSRIRTEHFPLTLESARPSHTSQYLCASSASDRGTGELFFGEGSRLTVL.

The V and J genes are TRBV9 and TRBJ2-1; TRBD2 aligns across 9 bases. V was pared by 0 bases and J by 4 bases, with 2 bases of the junction left unmatched. Germline lookup yields CDR1 SGDLS and CDR2 YYNGEE. The CDR3 length is 15 residues. The CDR3 here is CASSVGSGSYNEQFF. In DNA, the CDR3 is TGTGCCAGCAGCGTAGGTAGCGGGAGTTACAATGAGCAGTTCTTC.

This sequence joins TRBV10-3 and TRBJ1-2; 11 nucleotides align to TRBD1. The V and J ends lost 7 bases and 4 bases, in that order; junction bases with no gene match: 5. The CDR3 loop spans 14 amino acids. CDR1 and CDR2 from the germline V gene are ENHRY and SYGVKD. The CDR3 DNA reads TGTGCCATCAAGGGACAGGGGGAAGTCTATGGCTACACCTTC. Translating gives CAIKGQGEVYGYTF.

The V gene is TRBV11-3, the J gene TRBJ2-3; tentatively, D is TRBD2 (6 bases). Trimming shortened V by 3 bases and J by 1 base, and 14 bases separated the two germline ends. Germline V gives CDR1 SGHNT, CDR2 YENEEA. The CDR3 runs to 16 residues. The DNA of the CDR3 is TGTGCCAGCAGCTTTCAGTTCTGGGAGGGCACAGATACGCAGTATTTT. Protein product: CASSFQFWEGTDTQYF.

The gene calls are TRBV11-2 and TRBJ2-7; 8 bases are a match to TRBD2. J was trimmed by 0 bases and V by 1 base; bases with no gene match: 14. CDR3 length: 19 residues. Looked up from germline, CDR1 is SGHAT and CDR2 is FQNNGV. This CDR3 reads CASSLVPGIGRGSSYEQYF. DNA of the CDR3: TGTGCCAGCAGCTTAGTTCCGGGAATCGGGAGGGGGAGCTCCTACGAGCAGTACTTC.

This clone showed up just a few times. The chain couples TRBV4-1 to TRBJ2-7, with a weak D call TRBD1 (5 bases). V lost 1 base and J 4 bases, leaving 8 bases between the germline ends. The CDR3 extends over 13 amino acids. Germline V CDR1 and CDR2: MGHRA, YSYEKL. CDR3 DNA sequence: TGCGCCAGCAGCCAAGGACAGTGGTACGAGCAGTACTTC. This sequence encodes CASSQGQWYEQYF.

V usage is TRBV11-2 and J usage is TRBJ2-1; 13 nucleotides align to TRBD2. The CDR3 has 17 residues. After removal of 1 base from V and 7 bases from J, the junction contained 7 bases not matched to a gene. Germline CDR1 and CDR2: SGHAT and FQNNGV. In DNA, the CDR3 is TGTGCCAGCAGCTTAGGGGGACTAGCGGGACTGGGAAATGAGCAGTTCTTC. Its translation is CASSLGGLAGLGNEQFF.

This chain uses TRBV5-5 with TRBJ2-3; TRBD1 agrees at 7 bases. The CDR3 contains 16 residues. From germline, CDR1 is SGHKS and CDR2 YYEKEE (reference sequence). The V gene end was trimmed by 3 bases and the J gene end by 0 bases; junction bases not matched to a gene: 7. In DNA, the CDR3 is TGTGCCAGCAGCTACCTCAGGGGGTCTAGCACAGATACGCAGTATTTT. This gives the protein CASSYLRGSSTDTQYF. Full variable domain (rest looked up from reference TRBV5-5 and TRBJ2-3): DAGVTQSPTHLIKTRGQQVTLRCSPISGHKSVSWYQQVLGQGPQFIFQYYEKEERGRGNFPDRFSARQFPNYSSELNVNALLLGDSALYLCASSYLRGSSTDTQYFGPGTRLTVL.

This clone was recorded a few times. This sequence joins TRBV28 and TRBJ1-2; 7 positions match TRBD1. The germline V gene has CDR1 MDHEN and CDR2 SYDVKM. The CDR3 contains 14 residues. The trim removed 3 bases at V and 6 bases at J, leaving 7 bases unmatched. CDR3 in amino acids: CASSFQGVNNGYTF. In DNA form, the CDR3 reads TGTGCCAGCAGTTTTCAGGGGGTGAACAATGGCTACACCTTC.

The V call is TRBV7-9, the J call TRBJ2-3, with D possibly being TRBD1 (6 bases). The V gene's germline CDR1 is SEHNR and CDR2 FQNEAQ (reference sequence). CDR3 length: 17 amino acids. Between the trimmed V and J ends, which lost 6 bases and 5 bases, there was a span of 24 bases. The CDR3 sequence is CASSPIGGGQYGDTQYF. The CDR3 DNA reads TGTGCCAGCAGTCCCATAGGTGGGGGCCAGTATGGAGATACGCAGTATTTT.

The chain links TRBV27 to TRBJ2-7; D remains ambiguous. Germline V gene sequence: CDR1 MNHEY, CDR2 SMNVEV (reference sequence). The V and J ends lost 2 bases and 5 bases respectively, with 4 bases between them. The CDR3 spans 11 residues. The CDR3 DNA reads as TGTGCCAGCAGTTTAGGGGACGAGCAGTACTTC. Translating it yields CASSLGDEQYF.

V gene TRBV6-1 combines with J gene TRBJ1-5; D not resolved. The CDR3 runs 13 residues. Germline CDR1 is MNHNS and CDR2 is SASEGT. Trimming took off 4 bases at V and 2 bases at J, with 6 bases between the two ends. CDR3 in DNA: TGTGCCAGCAGTGCCCGTGGCAATCAGCCCCAGCATTTT. This gives the protein CASSARGNQPQHF.

The chain links TRBV4-1 to TRBJ2-3; 7 bases are a match to TRBD1. J gave up 6 bases and V 4 bases, and 7 bases lay outside the gene matches. CDR3 length: 14 residues. The germline V gene encodes CDR1 MGHRA and CDR2 YSYEKL. In nucleotides, the CDR3 is TGCGCCAGCAGCCGACAGGGATTTGCGGATACGCAGTATTTT. Protein: CASSRQGFADTQYF.

The rearrangement uses TRBV30 and TRBJ2-7, with D perhaps matching TRBD1 or TRBD2 (5 bases each). V lost 7 bases, J lost 4 bases, and 11 bases lay in between. The V gene's germline CDR1 is GTSNPN and CDR2 SVGIG (reference sequence). The CDR3 runs to 11 residues. The CDR3 DNA sequence: TGTGCCTCGTGGGACCGTTACGAGCAGTACTTC. Amino acids: CASWDRYEQYF. Variable domain in full (rest from reference TRBV30 and TRBJ2-7): SQTIHQWPATLVQPVGSPLSLECTVEGTSNPNLYWYRQAAGRGLQLLFYSVGIGQISSEVPQNLSASRPQDRQFILSSKKLLLSDSGFYLCASWDRYEQYFGPGTRLTVT.

This chain links TRBV21-1 with TRBJ2-1; the table calls TRBD2, which could not be checked here. TRBV21-1 is classified as a pseudogene. This CDR3 spans 17 amino acids. CDR3 nucleotide sequence: TGTGCCAGCAGCAAAGCCGGGCTAGCGCGTCCCTACAATGAGCAGTTCTTC. Encoded protein: CASSKAGLARPYNEQFF.

The V and J genes are TRBV5-4 and TRBJ2-1, with 7 bases fitting TRBD1. CDR3 length: 14 residues. CDR1 is SGHNT, CDR2 YYREEE, per germline (reference sequence). Trimming cost V 3 bases and J 4 bases; bases outside gene matches: 4. The CDR3 bases are TGTGCCAGCAGCTATTGGACAGGATACAATGAGCAGTTCTTC. Its translation is CASSYWTGYNEQFF.

V gene TRBV25-1 combines with J gene TRBJ2-2; D is tentatively TRBD1 or TRBD2 (6 bases each). Germline CDR1 reads MGHDK; CDR2 reads SYGVNS. The ends were cut back, 3 bases at V and 6 bases at J, with 20 bases in the middle. CDR3 size: 17 residues. CDR3: CASSDRRPPGAAGELFF. As DNA, the CDR3 is TGTGCCAGCAGTGACCGGAGGCCTCCGGGGGCGGCCGGGGAGCTGTTTTTT.

The V and J genes are TRBV19 and TRBJ2-7, with 12 positions matching TRBD2. After removal of 1 base from V and 8 bases from J, the junction contained 3 bases not matched to a gene. CDR3 length: 14 residues. Germline V gene sequence: CDR1 LNHDA, CDR2 SQIVND (reference sequence). The CDR3 nucleotides read TGTGCCAGTAGTATAGGGACTAGCGGGAACAAGCAGTACTTC. It is translated as CASSIGTSGNKQYF. The full variable domain, its missing parts supplied by reference TRBV19 and TRBJ2-7, is DGGITQSPKYLFRKEGQNVTLSCEQNLNHDAMYWYRQDPGQGLRLIYYSQIVNDFQKGDIAEGYSVSREKKESFPLTVTSAQKNPTAFYLCASSIGTSGNKQYFGPGTRLTVT.

This chain uses TRBV2 with TRBJ2-3; D is uncertain. Trimming took off 1 base at V and 2 bases at J, with 4 bases between the two ends. Germline V gene sequence: CDR1 SNHLY, CDR2 FYNNEI. The CDR3 covers 13 residues. Written as DNA, the CDR3 is TGTGCCAGCAGTGAAGAGGTCACAGATACGCAGTATTTT. It encodes CASSEEVTDTQYF.

The chain couples TRBV4-1 to TRBJ2-1; D may be TRBD1 (6 bases). The CDR3 is 16 residues long. Trimming took off 0 bases at V and 2 bases at J, with 11 bases between the two ends. Germline-derived CDR1 and CDR2 are MGHRA and YSYEKL. The CDR3 protein is CASSQDNRVTYNEQFF. In DNA form, the CDR3 reads TGCGCCAGCAGCCAAGATAACAGGGTGACCTACAATGAGCAGTTCTTC.

The chain links TRBV6-1 to TRBJ1-5, with D possibly TRBD1 on 6 matching bases. The CDR3 sequence is 15 residues long. With 2 bases removed from V and 7 bases from J, the gap between germline ends came to 15 bases. Germline lookup yields CDR1 MNHNS and CDR2 SASEGT. The CDR3 is CASSEFRGAGQPQHF. The CDR3 DNA sequence: TGTGCCAGCAGTGAATTCCGGGGGGCAGGCCAGCCCCAGCATTTT.